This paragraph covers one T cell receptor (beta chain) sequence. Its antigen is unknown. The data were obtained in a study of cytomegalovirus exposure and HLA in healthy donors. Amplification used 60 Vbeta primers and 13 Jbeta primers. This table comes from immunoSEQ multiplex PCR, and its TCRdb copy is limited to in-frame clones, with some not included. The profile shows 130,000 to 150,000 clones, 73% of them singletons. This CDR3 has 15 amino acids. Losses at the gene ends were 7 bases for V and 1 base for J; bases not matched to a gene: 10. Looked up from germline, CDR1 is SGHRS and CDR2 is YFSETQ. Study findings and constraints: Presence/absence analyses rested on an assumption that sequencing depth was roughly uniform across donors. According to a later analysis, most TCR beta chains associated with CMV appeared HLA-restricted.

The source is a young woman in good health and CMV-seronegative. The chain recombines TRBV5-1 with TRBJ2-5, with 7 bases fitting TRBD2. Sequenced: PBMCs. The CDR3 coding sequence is TGCGCCAGCGTCGGTGGTAGCGGGTTCCAAGAGACCCAGTACTTC. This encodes CASVGGSGFQETQYF.